This TCR beta chain was observed in a study of T cells after posttransplantation cyclophosphamide. Points from the study as a whole: Blood and skin or GI T cell repertoires showed limited TRB overlap.

The CDR3 runs to 15 residues. V was cut by 4 bases and J by 4 bases, with 16 bases left in between. Per germline, CDR1 SNHLY and CDR2 FYNNEI. A marrow graft followed busulfan-fludarabine conditioning, with cyclophosphamide on days +3 and +4. Profiled with immunoSEQ multiplex PCR; TCRdb holds only in-frame clones, not every one. There are some 7,100 clones in the sample, none observed a single time. This clone was observed many times. Its antigen is not identified. The clonotype originates from a male patient aged 25-45 years who received an allogeneic stem cell transplant from an unrelated donor, was CMV-positive, and had acute and chronic GVHD. Some T cells may trace back to the graft donor. The gene calls are TRBV2 and TRBJ2-5; D may be TRBD2 (7 bases). Sequencing was performed on PBMCs, taken after an allogeneic stem cell transplant with post-transplant cyclophosphamide. This CDR3 is CASSAPRGARETQYF. In nucleotides, the CDR3 is TGTGCCAGCAGTGCCCCTCGGGGGGCGCGAGAGACCCAGTACTTC.